This is a list of T cell receptor beta chains from one sample in a study of post-analysis software for immune sequencing data. TCRdb redid the calling of the PCR reads with MiXCR, one entry per CDR3 protein. The sample includes around 200,000 distinct CDR3 sequences, around 29% of them seen just once. Specimen: blood. These TCRs come from a girl under 18 with multiple sclerosis. CDR3s include the opening cysteine and the closing phenylalanine or tryptophan. The order of the fields is D gene, J gene, V gene, CDR3 protein. A D gene is named only where the DNA matches it firmly.

d_call: -; j_call: TRBJ2-4; v_call: TRBV20-1; cdr3_aa: CSAREQGGDIQYF
d_call: -; j_call: TRBJ1-2; v_call: TRBV29-1; cdr3_aa: CSVGIRGQGDYGYTF
d_call: TRBD1; j_call: TRBJ2-7; v_call: TRBV7-9; cdr3_aa: CASSARQGPSYEQYF
d_call: TRBD1; j_call: TRBJ1-5; v_call: TRBV20-1; cdr3_aa: CSATGGCQPQHF
d_call: TRBD1; j_call: TRBJ2-3; v_call: TRBV2; cdr3_aa: CASSGGTGGTDTQYF
d_call: TRBD2; j_call: TRBJ2-7; v_call: TRBV10-3; cdr3_aa: CAISGRTSGTSSYEQYF
d_call: TRBD2; j_call: TRBJ2-1; v_call: TRBV27; cdr3_aa: CASSLRSGRANEQFF
d_call: -; j_call: TRBJ2-6; v_call: TRBV4-1; cdr3_aa: CASSHLDRRLSGANVLTF
d_call: -; j_call: TRBJ2-1; v_call: TRBV5-1; cdr3_aa: CASRFRWETAYNEQFF
d_call: TRBD1; j_call: TRBJ2-7; v_call: TRBV10-3; cdr3_aa: CAISPGTGEREQYF
d_call: -; j_call: TRBJ2-7; v_call: TRBV10-3; cdr3_aa: CVISARTESSYEQYF
d_call: -; j_call: TRBJ2-5; v_call: TRBV7-9; cdr3_aa: CASSQQGKETQYF
d_call: -; j_call: TRBJ1-1; v_call: TRBV2; cdr3_aa: CASSEGGAGRNTEAFF
d_call: -; j_call: TRBJ1-6; v_call: TRBV7-8; cdr3_aa: CASSLVGSSNSPLHF
d_call: -; j_call: TRBJ2-2; v_call: TRBV4-2; cdr3_aa: CASSSGGHLNTGELFF
d_call: -; j_call: TRBJ1-1; v_call: TRBV7-8; cdr3_aa: CASSPPGTRARGTEAFF
d_call: -; j_call: TRBJ2-1; v_call: TRBV29-1; cdr3_aa: CSVSAVPENEQFF
d_call: -; j_call: -; v_call: TRBV29-1; cdr3_aa: CSATGLYEQYF
d_call: -; j_call: TRBJ1-6; v_call: TRBV14; cdr3_aa: CASSPYGRKNSPLHF
d_call: -; j_call: TRBJ1-1; v_call: TRBV7-9; cdr3_aa: CATRRVDGTEAFF
d_call: TRBD2; j_call: TRBJ2-3; v_call: TRBV11-2; cdr3_aa: CASSWTSGRQSDTQYF
d_call: -; j_call: TRBJ1-1; v_call: TRBV6-2/TRBV6-3; cdr3_aa: CASKDMNTEAFF
d_call: -; j_call: TRBJ1-2; v_call: TRBV20-1; cdr3_aa: CSARGRGYYGYTF
d_call: TRBD1; j_call: TRBJ1-1; v_call: TRBV6-5; cdr3_aa: CASSYGGGTGNTEAFF
d_call: TRBD1; j_call: TRBJ1-1; v_call: TRBV5-1; cdr3_aa: CASRLGQLNTEAFF
d_call: TRBD2; j_call: -; v_call: TRBV3-1; cdr3_aa: CASSPKAASGRRRYEQYF
d_call: TRBD2; j_call: TRBJ2-1; v_call: TRBV6-6; cdr3_aa: CATRGLETYNEQFF
d_call: TRBD1; j_call: TRBJ2-6; v_call: TRBV5-1; cdr3_aa: CASSPRSGGAGANVLTF
d_call: -; j_call: TRBJ1-5; v_call: TRBV4-1; cdr3_aa: CASSQETGNQPQHF
d_call: TRBD2; j_call: TRBJ2-3; v_call: TRBV28; cdr3_aa: CASSLRRLAKGTDTQYF
d_call: TRBD1; j_call: TRBJ1-2; v_call: TRBV9; cdr3_aa: CASSASGTADGYTF
d_call: -; j_call: TRBJ1-1; v_call: TRBV5-1; cdr3_aa: CASSLWGAGTEAFF
d_call: TRBD1; j_call: TRBJ1-2; v_call: TRBV14; cdr3_aa: CASSFYTGGGYTF
d_call: TRBD2; j_call: TRBJ2-7; v_call: TRBV28; cdr3_aa: CASRPRQREFYEQYF
d_call: TRBD2; j_call: -; v_call: TRBV2; cdr3_aa: CASRPGLALAYEQYF
d_call: -; j_call: TRBJ2-5; v_call: TRBV27; cdr3_aa: CASSSLGGRETQYF
d_call: -; j_call: TRBJ2-3; v_call: TRBV5-1; cdr3_aa: CASSFTDTQYF
d_call: -; j_call: TRBJ1-1; v_call: TRBV7-8; cdr3_aa: CASSLGRGKTEAFF
d_call: -; j_call: TRBJ1-2; v_call: TRBV5-8; cdr3_aa: CASSRTRYGYTF
d_call: -; j_call: TRBJ2-2; v_call: TRBV4-1; cdr3_aa: CASIATQGRGELFF
d_call: TRBD1; j_call: -; v_call: TRBV5-1; cdr3_aa: CASTLQGNEQYF
d_call: -; j_call: TRBJ2-1; v_call: TRBV12-5; cdr3_aa: CASGLHGGEQFF
d_call: -; j_call: TRBJ1-1; v_call: TRBV7-2; cdr3_aa: CASSLAGVGFGNTEAFF
d_call: TRBD1; j_call: TRBJ2-1; v_call: TRBV5-1; cdr3_aa: CASSTTGTGSLGQFF
d_call: -; j_call: TRBJ1-2; v_call: TRBV13; cdr3_aa: CASSPRIANYGYTF
d_call: TRBD2; j_call: TRBJ2-7; v_call: TRBV13; cdr3_aa: CASSLEGGLAGGGTYGQYF
d_call: -; j_call: TRBJ1-1; v_call: TRBV5-6; cdr3_aa: CASSLVEVRTEAFF